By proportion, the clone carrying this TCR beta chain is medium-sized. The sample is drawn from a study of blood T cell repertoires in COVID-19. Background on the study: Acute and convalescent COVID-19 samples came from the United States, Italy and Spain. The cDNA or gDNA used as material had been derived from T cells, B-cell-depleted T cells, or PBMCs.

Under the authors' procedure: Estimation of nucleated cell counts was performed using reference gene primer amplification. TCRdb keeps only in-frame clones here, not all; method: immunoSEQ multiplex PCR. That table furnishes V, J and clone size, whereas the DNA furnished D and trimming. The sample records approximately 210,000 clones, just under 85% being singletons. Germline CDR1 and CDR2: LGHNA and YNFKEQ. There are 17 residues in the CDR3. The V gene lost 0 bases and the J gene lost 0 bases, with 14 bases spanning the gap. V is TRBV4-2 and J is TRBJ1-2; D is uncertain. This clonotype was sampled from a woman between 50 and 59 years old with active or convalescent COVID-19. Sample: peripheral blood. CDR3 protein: CASSQELLDLANYGYTF. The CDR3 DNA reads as TGTGCCAGCAGCCAAGAACTGCTAGACTTAGCTAACTATGGCTACACCTTC.